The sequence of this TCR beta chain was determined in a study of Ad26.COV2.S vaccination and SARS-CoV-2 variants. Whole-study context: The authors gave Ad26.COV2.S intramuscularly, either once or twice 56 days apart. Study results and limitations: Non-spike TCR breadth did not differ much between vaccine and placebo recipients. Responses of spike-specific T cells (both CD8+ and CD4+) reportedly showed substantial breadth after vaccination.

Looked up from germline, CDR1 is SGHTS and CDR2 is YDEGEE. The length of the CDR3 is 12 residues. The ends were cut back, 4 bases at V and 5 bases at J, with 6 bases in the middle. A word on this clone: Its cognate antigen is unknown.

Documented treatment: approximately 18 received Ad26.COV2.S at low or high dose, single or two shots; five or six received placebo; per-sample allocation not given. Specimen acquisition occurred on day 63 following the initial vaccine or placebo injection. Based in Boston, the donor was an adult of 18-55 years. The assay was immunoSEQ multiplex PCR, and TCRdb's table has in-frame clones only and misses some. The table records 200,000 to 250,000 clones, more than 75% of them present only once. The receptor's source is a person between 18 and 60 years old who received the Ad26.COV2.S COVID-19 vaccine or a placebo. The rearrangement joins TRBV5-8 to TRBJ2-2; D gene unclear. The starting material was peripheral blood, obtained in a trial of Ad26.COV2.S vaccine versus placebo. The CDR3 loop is CASSQKTGELFF. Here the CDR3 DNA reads TGTGCCAGCAGCCAGAAGACCGGGGAGCTGTTTTTT.